Listed below are T cell receptor beta chains from one sample, sequenced in a study of T-cell memory formation after mild COVID-19. One entry per CDR3 protein, called by TCRdb with MiXCR from the 5' RACE reads. This table has 100,000 to 130,000 distinct CDR3 sequences, under 15% appearing once. Sequenced sample: PBMCs or a T cell subset sorted from them (not recorded which). The source is a man aged 18 to 35 who had mild COVID-19 (a few samples of this study predate the infection). Cell type and time point are not known. The CDR3 runs from the conserved cysteine through the conserved F or W. The D gene is left open where the match is weak. Clone size appears in some rows only: once, few, many, or a class for an expanded clone.

j_gene,abundance,v_gene,d_gene,CDR3nt,CDR3aa
TRBJ1-1,few,TRBV29-1,NA,TGCAGCGTTGGTCTACTGAACACTGAAGCTTTCTTT,CSVGLLNTEAFF
TRBJ1-3,many,TRBV7-9,NA,TGTGCCAGCAGCTTATCCCCGAGCTCTGGAAACACCATATATTTT,CASSLSPSSGNTIYF
TRBJ1-5,NA,TRBV19,NA,TGTGCCAGTAGTATCGGGGTAAATCAGCCCCAGCATTTT,CASSIGVNQPQHF
TRBJ1-1,many,TRBV19,NA,TGTGCCAGTAGTATGTGGGTAGCGGACACTGAAGCTTTCTTT,CASSMWVADTEAFF
TRBJ2-3,few,TRBV6-2/TRBV6-3,NA,TGTGCCAGCAGCCCGGCCACGAGAGTCACAGATACGCAGTATTTT,CASSPATRVTDTQYF
TRBJ2-1,few,TRBV6-5,NA,TGTGCCAGCAGTCCCGGATCTGACAATGAGCAGTTCTTC,CASSPGSDNEQFF
TRBJ1-5,few,TRBV5-4,NA,TGTGCCAGCAGCTTTTTTCAGCCCCAGCATTTT,CASSFFQPQHF
TRBJ2-1,few,TRBV7-2,NA,TGTGCCAGCAGCTTAGTAGGACGGGGGGCCAATGAGCAGTTCTTC,CASSLVGRGANEQFF
TRBJ2-7,NA,TRBV5-4,TRBD2,TGTGCCAGCAGCTCCACACGGGAGGGCTACGAGCAGTACTTC,CASSSTREGYEQYF
TRBJ2-5,many,TRBV9,NA,TGTGCCAGCAGCGTAGGGGGGGTAGAGACCCAGTACTTC,CASSVGGVETQYF
TRBJ2-1,NA,TRBV6-5,NA,TGTGCCAGCAGTTACACGGTGGGCTCCACCTACAATGAGCAGTTCTTC,CASSYTVGSTYNEQFF
TRBJ1-2,few,TRBV9,NA,TGTGCCAGCAGCGTAGGAGGGGATGGCTACACCTTC,CASSVGGDGYTF
TRBJ2-4,few,TRBV6-6,NA,TGTGCCAGCAGTTCCCACCCGGGGCCGGCCACCGGAAACATTCAGTACTTC,CASSSHPGPATGNIQYF
TRBJ2-2,NA,TRBV7-8,TRBD2,TGTGCCAGCAGCTGGGGGGCCGGACTAGCGCCCGGGGAGCTGTTTTTT,CASSWGAGLAPGELFF
TRBJ2-1,many,TRBV4-1,TRBD1,TGCGCCAGCAGGTCCGGGACAGGGGGCAACAATGAGCAGTTCTTC,CASRSGTGGNNEQFF
TRBJ2-1,NA,TRBV19,TRBD2,TGTGCCAGTAGTATAGACCCACCCTGGACTAGCGGGGGGTCTAGGTTCTTC,CASSIDPPWTSGGSRFF
TRBJ2-7,many,TRBV12-3/TRBV12-4,NA,TGTGCCAGCAGTTTGTCACCTACACTCTCCTACGAGCAGTACTTC,CASSLSPTLSYEQYF
TRBJ2-1,many,TRBV12-5,NA,TGTGCTAGTGGCTCAGGGGAAATCAATGAGCAGTTCTTC,CASGSGEINEQFF
TRBJ1-1,NA,TRBV4-1,NA,TGCGCCAGCACCCCGACAGGTACGAACACTGAAGCTTTCTTT,CASTPTGTNTEAFF
TRBJ2-1,NA,TRBV10-2,NA,TGCGCCAGCAGTGAGTTAAATGAGCAGTTCTTC,CASSELNEQFF
TRBJ2-3,few,TRBV7-9,NA,TGTGCCAGCAGCACTCGGGGCGGCGTCACAGATACGCAGTATTTT,CASSTRGGVTDTQYF
TRBJ1-2,few,TRBV4-1,NA,TGCGCCAGCAGCCACAAACAGGGTAACTATGGCTACACCTTC,CASSHKQGNYGYTF
TRBJ1-2,once,TRBV2,NA,TGTGCCAGCACCCCGGAATATGGCTACACCTTC,CASTPEYGYTF
TRBJ1-1,few,TRBV6-5,NA,TGTGCCAGCAGTGAGGGCCGAGCTAACACTGAAGCTTTCTTT,CASSEGRANTEAFF
TRBJ2-7,NA,TRBV7-2,NA,TGTGCCAGCAGCTTAAGGAGGCCGGAGGAGCAGTACTTC,CASSLRRPEEQYF
TRBJ1-3,many,TRBV15,NA,TGTGCCACCAGTGTCCCGGGGGGGGACTCCGATCCCTCTGGCCCGGTTCCTGGAAACACCATATATTTT,CATSVPGGDSDPSGPVPGNTIYF
TRBJ1-1,NA,TRBV7-3,NA,TGTGCCAGCAGCCGTGATGGGGACACTGAAGCTTTCTTT,CASSRDGDTEAFF
TRBJ1-5,few,TRBV7-8,NA,TGTGCCAGCAGCTTAGCCCCGGGCTATAGCAATCAGCCCCAGCATTTT,CASSLAPGYSNQPQHF
TRBJ1-1,NA,TRBV19,NA,TGTGCCAGTAGTATTCACAGGAACACTGAAGCTTTCTTT,CASSIHRNTEAFF
TRBJ2-3,NA,TRBV11-1,NA,TGTGCCAGCAGCTTATACGACGGGTACACAGATACGCAGTATTTT,CASSLYDGYTDTQYF
TRBJ1-1,medium-sized,TRBV7-6,NA,TGTGCCAGCAGCCTACCCCCGACAGCGAACACTGAAGCTTTCTTT,CASSLPPTANTEAFF
TRBJ2-3,many,TRBV7-2,TRBD2,TGTGCCAGCAGCTTAGCGGACCTAGCGGAAACAGATACGCAGTATTTT,CASSLADLAETDTQYF
TRBJ2-5,few,TRBV15,NA,TGTGCCACCAGCAGAGGACGAGGGACAGAGACCCAGTACTTC,CATSRGRGTETQYF
TRBJ2-1,NA,TRBV11-1,NA,TGTGCCAGCGCTAGGGTAGGTAACTACAATGAGCAGTTCTTC,CASARVGNYNEQFF
TRBJ1-1,NA,TRBV12-3/TRBV12-4,NA,TGTGCCAGCAGTTTCTTCCCCGGGGGGTGGGATCGAGCTTTCTTT,CASSFFPGGWDRAFF
TRBJ1-1,many,TRBV7-6,NA,TGTGCCAGCAGCTTAGGCATGGGTTTGACGAACACTGAAGCTTTCTTT,CASSLGMGLTNTEAFF
TRBJ2-5,many,TRBV4-3,TRBD1,TGCGCCAGCAGCCAAGCACAGGGGGTCGGGGAGACCCAGTACTTC,CASSQAQGVGETQYF
TRBJ2-7,NA,TRBV10-3,TRBD2,TGTGCCATCAGTGCTAGCGGGGGGGCGTACGAGCAGTACTTC,CAISASGGAYEQYF